Below are 2 T cell receptor beta chains sequenced from a single sample in a study of early T cells in non-severe SARS-CoV-2 infection. TCRdb called the 5' RACE reads again in MiXCR, with one record for every CDR3 protein. The repertoire holds fewer than 95,000 distinct CDR3 sequences, with roughly 17% as singletons. The sample was whole blood, taken at baseline. These receptor sequences come from an adult who was a healthcare worker with PCR-confirmed SARS-CoV-2 infection or an uninfected control (not recorded which).

This clonotype turned up a few times. The chain carries TRBV7-6 and TRBJ1-4; weak D call: TRBD1 (5 bases). The CDR3 is made up of 15 amino acids. V lost 5 bases to trimming and J lost 8 bases, with 18 bases between them. Germline CDR1 and CDR2: SGHVS and FNYEAQ. The CDR3: CASSTHLGHKEKLFF. CDR3 DNA: TGTGCCAGCAGCACACACCTAGGACATAAAGAAAAACTGTTTTTT.

The V gene is TRBV2, the J gene TRBJ2-2; 7 nucleotides align to TRBD1. Looked up from germline, CDR1 is SNHLY and CDR2 is FYNNEI. Trimming at V came to 6 bases and at J to 8 bases, leaving 3 bases not matched to a gene. The CDR3 has 12 residues. Here the CDR3 DNA reads TGTGCCAGCAGCCAGGGGGTTGGGGAGCTGTTTTTT. Its protein is CASSQGVGELFF.